This T cell receptor (beta chain) was sequenced during a study of radiotherapy plus CTLA-4 blockade in lung cancer. General study results and limits: TCR clones of tumor origin grew in blood after radiotherapy plus ipilimumab.

Concerning this clone itself: Its antigen remains unidentified.

Ipilimumab CTLA-4 blockade and focal radiation were given to patients with chemo-refractory metastatic non-small-cell lung cancer. Only in-frame clones appear in the TCRdb table, and some are missing; sequencing was by immunoSEQ multiplex PCR. The top ten clones hold 16% of a sample with 85,000 to 100,000 clones, around 90% of them seen once. This clonotype was obtained from a human donor with non-small cell lung cancer that progressed on radiotherapy plus ipilimumab. The sequencing used peripheral blood, collected from a patient treated with radiotherapy plus ipilimumab.

CDR3 DNA: TGTGCCTTGGCTGGGAATGGGGAGACCCAGTACTTC. The encoded protein is CALAGNGETQYF. The gene calls are TRBV30 and TRBJ2-5, with D uncertain. The CDR3 runs 12 residues. Germline V gives CDR1 GTSNPN, CDR2 SVGIG (reference sequence). Trimming pared 7 bases from V and 5 bases from J, leaving 14 bases between.